The sequence of this T cell receptor (beta chain) was determined in a study of cytomegalovirus exposure and HLA in healthy donors. Regarding the study as a whole: In a later analysis, a genetic analysis reported fewer productive-TCR N-insertions in an Asian-associated ancestry cluster than the cohort average. Some highly shared sequence variants likely arose as a pipeline artifact.

In the PCR, 60 Vbeta and 13 Jbeta primers were used. Sequencing used immunoSEQ multiplex PCR; TCRdb keeps in-frame clones, though not all of them. Of some 150,000 clones in the sample, over 60% were seen once. The CDR3 spans 14 residues. Trimming stripped 5 bases from V and 5 bases from J, with 15 bases between. Germline V lookup: CDR1 SNHLY, CDR2 FYNNEI. This clone turned up a few times. Its antigen is unknown. The sequenced material came from PBMCs. The chain employs TRBV2 and TRBJ1-1; no clear D gene. The clonotype comes from a male donor in good health and CMV-seronegative. This CDR3 is CASSLGVFGTEAFF. As DNA, the CDR3 is TGTGCCAGCAGTCTCGGGGTATTCGGAACTGAAGCTTTCTTT.